The subject of this entry is one TCR beta chain. The data derive from a study of T-cell reconstitution after alpha-beta-depleted transplantation in children. Germline V gene sequence: CDR1 DFQATT, CDR2 SNEGSKA (reference sequence). The V end lost 3 bases, the J end lost 5 bases, and 10 bases lay between the germline ends. The CDR3 is 12 residues long. The library targeted TCRbeta and was prepared with unique molecular identifiers. TCRdb redid the calling of the PCR reads with MiXCR, one entry per CDR3 protein. The sample records hundreds of thousands of distinct CDR3 sequences, around 16% being singletons.

The sequence came from a human donor who donated a stem cell graft to a child with acute myeloid leukemia. Material: PBMCs from the stem cell graft donor, obtained from the stem cell graft. This chain uses TRBV20-1 with TRBJ2-5; no clear D gene. Here the CDR3 reads CSAREPTETQYF. CDR3 bases: TGCAGTGCTAGGGAACCCACGGAGACCCAGTACTTC.